Reported below is one TCR beta chain. Regarding time point: after neoadjuvant nivolumab, at surgical resection. TCRdb keeps only in-frame clones here, not all; method: immunoSEQ multiplex PCR. The sample has roughly 25,000 clones, roughly 30% seen once. The CDR3 sequence is 16 residues long. Germline CDR1 is LNHDA and CDR2 is SQIVND (reference sequence). The trim removed 4 bases at V and 3 bases at J, leaving 7 bases unmatched. This record belongs to a study of neoadjuvant anti-PD-1 for oral cavity cancer. Sequenced here: tumor tissue, sampled after nivolumab (anti-PD-1) treatment. The chain joins TRBV19 to TRBJ1-5; 9 bases match TRBD1. The receptor was isolated from a person aged 40 to 85 with oral cavity squamous cell carcinoma. The chain's CDR3 is CASSRRDRANNQPQHF. The DNA of the CDR3 is TGTGCCAGTAGTAGACGGGACAGGGCGAACAATCAGCCCCAGCATTTT.